This TCR beta chain was profiled in a study of a mutant IDH1 vaccine in newly diagnosed glioma (dated by TCRdb to the early 2020s). With regard to the full study: Of the roughly 30 treated patients, around 62% were male and around 40% were female, and the mean age was approximately 40 years. Prior to enrollment, standard therapy consisting of radiotherapy alone, temozolomide alone, or radiochemotherapy with temozolomide had been administered to patients, with the combination being received by most patients. Peripheral blood samples were drawn at six visits, namely V03 (baseline), V05, V07, V10, V12 and V13. For exploratory analyses, longitudinal TCRB deep sequencing was carried out in about two dozen treated patients wherever samples were available. General study outcomes and caveats: No apparent relationship was observed between pseudoprogression and alterations in the top peripheral T cell clonotypes detected by TCRB sequencing. Immune responses induced by the vaccine were seen in roughly 95% of patients across multiple MHC alleles. It was noted by the authors that analyses of patient blood samples could not be reproduced owing to sample limitations. Selection of PBMC samples for TCRB deep sequencing was based on availability.

Library preparation employed the immunoSEQ multiplex PCR assay. Following the manufacturer's protocol, the hsTCRB Kit was used to amplify rearranged TCR beta chain sequences. An Illumina MiSeq was used to sequence the TCRB libraries. On the authors' methods: Demultiplexing, trimming and gene mapping were performed with the kit vendor's proprietary platform. The clones in this table, taken by TCRdb from immuneACCESS, are in-frame only. Not every clone is retained; where verified, under half of the shortfall comes from an unresolved V gene, and the cause of the rest is unknown. The V and J calls and clone size are taken from that table; D and trimming were inferred from the DNA. The sample includes some 38,000 clones, with roughly 92% observed a single time. The ten most abundant clones make up approximately 20% of the sample. What this sample's time point label stands for: baseline, week 1 (first vaccination visit). Reading the label with the study, this specimen's treatment or condition is: pre-vaccination baseline after standard-of-care therapy. All donors had newly diagnosed IDH1-mutant astrocytomas of WHO grade 3 or 4 that showed loss of nuclear ATRX. The samples were drawn from NOA16, a multicentre, single-arm, open-label phase I trial in Germany that tested a mutant IDH1 peptide vaccine in humans for the first time. Visit V03 blood draws served as the baseline sample for immunogenicity testing. The DNeasy Blood and Tissue Kit was used to extract genomic DNA from EDTA blood for TCRB sequencing.

Comment on this clone: Its antigen has not been determined. Base qualities are not recorded, but no much larger clone differs from it by a single base.

CDR3 length: 16 amino acids, cysteine to phenylalanine. The sequence is cut down to CDR3 DNA, 48 bases in frame from base 1. Reading the germline V gene (reference sequence) gives CDR1 GTSNPN and CDR2 SVGIG. Trimming takes 1 base from V and 5 bases from J, and the germline ends sit 19 bases apart. The chain uses TRBV30 and TRBJ2-3; the best D guess is TRBD2, with 6 bases matching. This receptor was taken from a man aged 18 to 35 with glioma. The sample consisted of PBMCs, taken from a glioma patient treated with radiotherapy, temozolomide or both. For the CDR3, the sequence is CAWSALGSGKGDTQYF. Here is the DNA: TGTGCCTGGAGTGCCCTGGGTAGCGGCAAAGGAGATACGCAGTATTTT.